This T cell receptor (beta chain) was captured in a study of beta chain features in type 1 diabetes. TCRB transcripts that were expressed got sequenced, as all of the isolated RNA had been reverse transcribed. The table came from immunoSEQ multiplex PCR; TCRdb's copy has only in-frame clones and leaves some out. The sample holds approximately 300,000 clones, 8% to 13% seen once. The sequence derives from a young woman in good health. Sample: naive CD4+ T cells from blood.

The CDR3 reads CASSRTGAPSGRANEQFF. As DNA, the CDR3 is TGTGCCAGCTCACGGACGGGGGCCCCTAGCGGGAGGGCCAATGAGCAGTTCTTC. J is TRBJ2-1 and V is TRBV18, with TRBD2 matching over 12 bases. CDR3 length: 18 amino acids. J lost 6 bases, V lost 4 bases, and 13 bases had no gene match. The germline gives CDR1 KGHSH, CDR2 LQKENI.